A single TCR beta chain is shown here with its context. Its antigen remains unidentified. The CDR3 runs to 14 residues. V was trimmed by 4 bases and J by 4 bases, leaving 13 bases between them. Per the germline V gene, CDR1 is LNHDA and CDR2 is SQIVND (reference sequence). This entry is derived from a study of T cell responses to AZD1222 COVID-19 vaccine. Clones were sequenced by immunoSEQ multiplex PCR, and TCRdb holds only the in-frame ones, with some missing. Of 110,000 to 150,000 clones in the sample, 85% to 95% were seen once. Study results and limitations: Seropositive at baseline were only a handful of AZD1222 recipients. Repertoires were obtained only post-peak T cell response. The breadth and depth of Spike-specific TCRs increased once two AZD1222 doses had been given. The sample set comprised mostly white British donors with more females, and clonal diversity was possibly underestimated.

The sample in question was peripheral blood, obtained on day 0 of AZD1222 vaccination. This clonotype was obtained from an adult in good health. The V and J genes are TRBV19 and TRBJ1-2; the D is unclear. This CDR3 reads CASSREPSSYGYTF. The CDR3 nucleotides are TGTGCCAGTAGTAGGGAGCCCTCTTCCTATGGCTACACCTTC.